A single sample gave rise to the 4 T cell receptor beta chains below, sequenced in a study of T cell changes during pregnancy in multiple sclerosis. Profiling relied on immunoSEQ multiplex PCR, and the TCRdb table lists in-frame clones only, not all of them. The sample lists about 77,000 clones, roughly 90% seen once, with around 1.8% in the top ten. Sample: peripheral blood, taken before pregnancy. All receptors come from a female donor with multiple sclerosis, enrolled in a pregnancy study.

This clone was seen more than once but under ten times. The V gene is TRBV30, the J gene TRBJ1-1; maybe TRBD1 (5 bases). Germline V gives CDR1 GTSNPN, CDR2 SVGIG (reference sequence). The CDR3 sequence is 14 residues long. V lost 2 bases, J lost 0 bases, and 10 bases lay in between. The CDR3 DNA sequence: TGTGCCTGGAGTCGACAGCTCATGAACACTGAAGCTTTCTTT. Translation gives CAWSRQLMNTEAFF.

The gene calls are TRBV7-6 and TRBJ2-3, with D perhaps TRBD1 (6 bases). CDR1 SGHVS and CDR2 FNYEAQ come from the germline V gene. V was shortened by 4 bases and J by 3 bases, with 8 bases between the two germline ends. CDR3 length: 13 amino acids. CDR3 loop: CASSYTGTDTQYF. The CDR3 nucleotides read TGTGCCAGCAGCTACACAGGGACAGATACGCAGTATTTT. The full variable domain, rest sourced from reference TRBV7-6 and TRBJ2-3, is GAGVSQSPRYKVTKRGQDVALRCDPISGHVSLYWYRQALGQGPEFLTYFNYEAQQDKSGLPNDRFSAERPEGSISTLTIQRTEQRDSAMYRCASSYTGTDTQYFGPGTRLTVL.

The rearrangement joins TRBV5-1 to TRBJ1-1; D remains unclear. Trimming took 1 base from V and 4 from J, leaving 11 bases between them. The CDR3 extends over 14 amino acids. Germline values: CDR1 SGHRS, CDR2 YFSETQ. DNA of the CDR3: TGCGCCAGCAGCTTGCTCGCGATTGGCACTGAAGCTTTCTTT. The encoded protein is CASSLLAIGTEAFF.

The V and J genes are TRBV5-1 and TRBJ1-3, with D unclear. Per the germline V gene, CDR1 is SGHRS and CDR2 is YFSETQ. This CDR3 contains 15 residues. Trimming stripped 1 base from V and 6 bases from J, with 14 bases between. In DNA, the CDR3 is TGCGCCAGCAGCTTGACCGGGTATAGGCAAAACACCATATATTTT. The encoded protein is CASSLTGYRQNTIYF. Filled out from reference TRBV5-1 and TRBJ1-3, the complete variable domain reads KAGVTQTPRYLIKTRGQQVTLSCSPISGHRSVSWYQQTPGQGLQFLFEYFSETQRNKGNFPGRFSGRQFSNSRSEMNVSTLELGDSALYLCASSLTGYRQNTIYFGEGSWLTVV.